This record looks at one TCR beta chain sequence and its context. MiXCR was run by TCRdb on the 5' RACE reads, yielding one entry per CDR3 protein. Among about 310,000 distinct CDR3 sequences listed, roughly 20% were seen once. The data stem from a study of CD8 T cells in ankylosing spondylitis. The V and J ends lost 5 bases and 5 bases respectively, with 12 bases between them. The CDR3 runs 13 residues. Germline values: CDR1 SGHVS, CDR2 FNYEAQ. The rearrangement joins TRBV7-6 to TRBJ2-5; perhaps TRBD1 as D (5 bases). This receptor was obtained from a female donor with ankylosing spondylitis or in good health (not recorded which). Specimen: blood, either unsorted or a sorted T cell fraction (not recorded which). The CDR3 here is CASSPGPGETQYF. The CDR3 nucleotides are TGTGCCAGCAGCCCAGGGCCCGGGGAGACCCAGTACTTC.